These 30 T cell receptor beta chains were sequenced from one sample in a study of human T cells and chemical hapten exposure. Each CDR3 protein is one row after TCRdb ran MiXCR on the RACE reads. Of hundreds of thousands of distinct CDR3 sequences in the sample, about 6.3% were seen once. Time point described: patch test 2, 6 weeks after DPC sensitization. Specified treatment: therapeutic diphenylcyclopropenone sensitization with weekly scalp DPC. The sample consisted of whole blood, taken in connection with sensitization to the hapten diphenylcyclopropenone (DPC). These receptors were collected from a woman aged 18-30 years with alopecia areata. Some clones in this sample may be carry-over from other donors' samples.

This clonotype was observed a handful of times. The CDR3 region has the DNA TGTGCCAGCAGCCAAGATATGACTAGCGGGTACAATGAGCAGTTCTTC. It specifies CASSQDMTSGYNEQFF. The chain combines TRBV4-2 with TRBJ2-1; TRBD2 agrees at 10 bases. Germline V lookup: CDR1 LGHNA, CDR2 YNFKEQ. The CDR3 totals 16 residues. Unmatched junction bases numbered 3, after V lost 0 bases and J lost 4 bases.

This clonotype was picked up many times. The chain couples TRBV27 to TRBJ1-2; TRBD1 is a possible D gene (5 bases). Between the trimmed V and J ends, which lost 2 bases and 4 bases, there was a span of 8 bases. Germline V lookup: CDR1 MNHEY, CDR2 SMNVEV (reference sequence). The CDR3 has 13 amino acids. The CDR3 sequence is CASSLRGGYGYTF. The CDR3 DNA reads TGTGCCAGCAGTTTACGGGGGGGCTATGGCTACACCTTC.

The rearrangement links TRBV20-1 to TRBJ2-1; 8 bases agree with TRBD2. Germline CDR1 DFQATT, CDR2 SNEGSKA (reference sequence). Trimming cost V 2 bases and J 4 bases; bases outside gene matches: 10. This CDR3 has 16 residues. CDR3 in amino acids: CSARIQRGSQYNEQFF. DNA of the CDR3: TGCAGTGCTAGAATCCAGCGGGGGAGCCAGTACAATGAGCAGTTCTTC.

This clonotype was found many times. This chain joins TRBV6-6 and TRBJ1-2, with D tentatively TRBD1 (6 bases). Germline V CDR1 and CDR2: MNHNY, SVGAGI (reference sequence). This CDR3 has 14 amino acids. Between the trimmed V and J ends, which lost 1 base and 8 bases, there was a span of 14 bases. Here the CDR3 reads CASSYYEGGGGYTF. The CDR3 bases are TGTGCCAGCAGTTACTACGAGGGGGGTGGCGGCTACACCTTC.

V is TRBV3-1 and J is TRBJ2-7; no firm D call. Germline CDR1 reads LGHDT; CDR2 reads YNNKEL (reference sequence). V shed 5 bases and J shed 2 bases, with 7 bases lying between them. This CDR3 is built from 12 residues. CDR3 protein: CASSIQAYEQYF. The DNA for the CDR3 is TGTGCCAGCAGCATCCAGGCCTACGAGCAGTACTTC.

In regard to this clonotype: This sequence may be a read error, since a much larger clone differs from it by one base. The CDR3 DNA reads as TGTGCCAGCGCCGGGACAGGGAAAAATGAAGCTTTCTTT. This translates into CASAGTGKNEAFF. The chain is built from TRBV12-3 or TRBV12-4 and TRBJ1-1; the match to TRBD1 covers 9 bases. Trimming took 8 bases from V and 7 from J; bases not matched to a gene: 8. The CDR3 sequence is 13 residues long.

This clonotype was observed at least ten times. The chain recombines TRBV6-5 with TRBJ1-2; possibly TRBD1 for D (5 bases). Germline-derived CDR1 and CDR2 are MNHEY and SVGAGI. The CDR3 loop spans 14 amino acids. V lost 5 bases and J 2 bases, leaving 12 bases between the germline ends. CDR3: CASSRSGTNYGYTF. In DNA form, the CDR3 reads TGTGCCAGCAGTCGCTCCGGGACGAACTATGGCTACACCTTC.

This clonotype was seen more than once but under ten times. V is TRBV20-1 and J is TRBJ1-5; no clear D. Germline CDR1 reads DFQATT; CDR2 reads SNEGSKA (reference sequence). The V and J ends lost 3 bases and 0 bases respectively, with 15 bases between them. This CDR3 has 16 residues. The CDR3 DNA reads TGCAGTGCTAGTTGGTCGGGGATCTATAGCAATCAGCCCCAGCATTTT. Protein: CSASWSGIYSNQPQHF.

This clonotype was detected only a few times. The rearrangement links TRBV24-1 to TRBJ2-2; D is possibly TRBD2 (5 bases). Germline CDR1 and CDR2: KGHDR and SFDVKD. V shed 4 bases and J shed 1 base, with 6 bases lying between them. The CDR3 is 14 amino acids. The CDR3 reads CATSEGRNTGELFF. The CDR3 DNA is TGTGCCACCAGTGAGGGGAGGAACACCGGGGAGCTGTTTTTT.

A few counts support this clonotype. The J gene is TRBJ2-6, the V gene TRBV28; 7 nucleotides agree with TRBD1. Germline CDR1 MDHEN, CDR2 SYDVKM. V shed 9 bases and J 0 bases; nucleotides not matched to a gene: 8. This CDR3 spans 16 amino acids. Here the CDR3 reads CASSGTVFSGANVLTF. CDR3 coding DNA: TGTGCCAGTTCCGGGACAGTGTTCTCTGGGGCCAACGTCCTGACTTTC.

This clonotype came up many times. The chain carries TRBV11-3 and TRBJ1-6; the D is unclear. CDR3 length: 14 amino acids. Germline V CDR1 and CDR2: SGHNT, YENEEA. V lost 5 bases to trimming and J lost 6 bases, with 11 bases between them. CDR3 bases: TGTGCCAGCAGCCTCGGACCGGTTAATTCACCCCTCCACTTT. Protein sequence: CASSLGPVNSPLHF.

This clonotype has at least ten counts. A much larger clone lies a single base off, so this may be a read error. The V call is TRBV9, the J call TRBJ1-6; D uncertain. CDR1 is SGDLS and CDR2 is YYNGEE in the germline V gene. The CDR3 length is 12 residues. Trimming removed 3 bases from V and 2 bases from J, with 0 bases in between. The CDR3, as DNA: TGTGCCAGCAGCGCCTATAATTCACCCCTCCACTTT. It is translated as CASSAYNSPLHF.

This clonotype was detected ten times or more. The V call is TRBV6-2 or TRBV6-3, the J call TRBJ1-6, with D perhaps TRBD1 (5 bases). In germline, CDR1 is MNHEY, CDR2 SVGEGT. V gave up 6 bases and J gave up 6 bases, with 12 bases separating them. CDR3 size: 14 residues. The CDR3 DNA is TGTGCCAGCAGGCGGGACGGAGCTAATTCACCCCTCCACTTT. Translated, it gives CASRRDGANSPLHF.

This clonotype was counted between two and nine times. Here the CDR3 reads CASREQGTGANVLTF. The CDR3 nucleotides are TGTGCCAGCAGGGAACAGGGAACTGGGGCCAACGTCCTGACTTTC. The chain recombines TRBV6-1 with TRBJ2-6; tentative D call: TRBD1 (6 bases). V was cut by 6 bases and J by 2 bases, with 11 bases left in between. The length of the CDR3 is 15 residues. Germline V gene data show CDR1 as MNHNS and CDR2 as SASEGT.

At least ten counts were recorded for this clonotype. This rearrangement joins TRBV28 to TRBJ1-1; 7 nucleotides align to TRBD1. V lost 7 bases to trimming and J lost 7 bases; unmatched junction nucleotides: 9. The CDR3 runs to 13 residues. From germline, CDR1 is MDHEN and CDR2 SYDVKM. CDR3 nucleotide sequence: TGTGCCAGCATCCCGACAGGGACAGATGAAGCTTTCTTT. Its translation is CASIPTGTDEAFF.

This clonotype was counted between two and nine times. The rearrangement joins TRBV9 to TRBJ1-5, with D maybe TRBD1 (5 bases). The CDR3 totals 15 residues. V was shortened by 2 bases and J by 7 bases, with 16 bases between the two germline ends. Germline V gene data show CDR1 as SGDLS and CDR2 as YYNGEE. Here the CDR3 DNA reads TGTGCCAGCAGCGTGGATACTGGGGCAGGACAGCCCCAGCATTTT. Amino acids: CASSVDTGAGQPQHF.

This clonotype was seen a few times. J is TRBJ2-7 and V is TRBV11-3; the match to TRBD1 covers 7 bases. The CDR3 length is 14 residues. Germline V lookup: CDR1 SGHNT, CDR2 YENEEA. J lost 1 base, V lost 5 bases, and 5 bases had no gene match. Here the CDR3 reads CASSGQANSYEQYF. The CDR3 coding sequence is TGTGCCAGCAGCGGACAGGCAAATTCCTACGAGCAGTACTTC.

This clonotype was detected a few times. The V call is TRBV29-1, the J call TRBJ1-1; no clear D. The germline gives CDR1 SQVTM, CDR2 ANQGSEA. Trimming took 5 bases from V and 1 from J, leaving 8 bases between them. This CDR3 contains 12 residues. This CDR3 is CSVQRTNTEAFF. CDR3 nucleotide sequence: TGCAGCGTTCAGCGTACGAACACTGAAGCTTTCTTT.

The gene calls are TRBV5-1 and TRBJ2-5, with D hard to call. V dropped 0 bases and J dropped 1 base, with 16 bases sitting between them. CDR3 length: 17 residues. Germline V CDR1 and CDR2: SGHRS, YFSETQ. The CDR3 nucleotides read TGCGCCAGCAGCTTGGTGCCCCGGTATCCCCTCCAAGAGACCCAGTACTTC. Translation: CASSLVPRYPLQETQYF.

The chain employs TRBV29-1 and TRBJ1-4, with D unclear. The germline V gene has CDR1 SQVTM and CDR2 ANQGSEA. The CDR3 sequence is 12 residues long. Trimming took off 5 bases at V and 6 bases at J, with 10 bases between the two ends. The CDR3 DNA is TGCAGCGTTTCGAGTTACGATGAAAAACTGTTTTTT. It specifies CSVSSYDEKLFF.

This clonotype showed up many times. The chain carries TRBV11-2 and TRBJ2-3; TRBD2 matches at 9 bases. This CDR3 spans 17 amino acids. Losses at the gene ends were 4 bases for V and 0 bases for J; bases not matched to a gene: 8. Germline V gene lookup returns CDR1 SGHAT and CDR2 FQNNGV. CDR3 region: CASSYGGAGGSTDTQYF. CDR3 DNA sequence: TGTGCCAGCAGCTACGGAGGAGCGGGGGGAAGCACAGATACGCAGTATTTT.

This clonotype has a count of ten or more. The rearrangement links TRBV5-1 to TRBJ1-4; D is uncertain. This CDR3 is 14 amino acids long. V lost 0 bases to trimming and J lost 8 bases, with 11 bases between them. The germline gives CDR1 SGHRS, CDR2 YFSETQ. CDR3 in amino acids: CASSLERGGEKLFF. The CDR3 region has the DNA TGCGCCAGCAGCTTGGAACGGGGTGGGGAAAAACTGTTTTTT. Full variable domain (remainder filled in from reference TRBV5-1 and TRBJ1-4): KAGVTQTPRYLIKTRGQQVTLSCSPISGHRSVSWYQQTPGQGLQFLFEYFSETQRNKGNFPGRFSGRQFSNSRSEMNVSTLELGDSALYLCASSLERGGEKLFFGSGTQLSVL.

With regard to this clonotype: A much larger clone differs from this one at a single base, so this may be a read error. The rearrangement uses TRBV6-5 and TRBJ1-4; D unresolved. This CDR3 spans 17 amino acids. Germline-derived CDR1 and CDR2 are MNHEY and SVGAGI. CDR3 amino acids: CASSYSSQIATNENLFF. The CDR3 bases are TGTGCCAGCAGTTACTCGAGTCAGATCGCAACTAATGAAAATCTGTTTTTT.

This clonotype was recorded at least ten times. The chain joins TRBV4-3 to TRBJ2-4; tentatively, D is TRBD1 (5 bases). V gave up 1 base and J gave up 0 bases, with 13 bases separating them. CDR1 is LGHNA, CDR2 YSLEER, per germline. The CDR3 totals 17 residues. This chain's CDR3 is CASSQALQVLAKNIQYF. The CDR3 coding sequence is TGCGCCAGCAGCCAAGCCTTACAGGTTTTAGCCAAAAACATTCAGTACTTC.

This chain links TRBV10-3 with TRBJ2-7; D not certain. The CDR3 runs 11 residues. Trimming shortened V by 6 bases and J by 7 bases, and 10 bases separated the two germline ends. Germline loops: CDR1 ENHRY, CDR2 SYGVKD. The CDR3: CAIRNQREQYF. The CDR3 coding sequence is TGTGCCATCAGGAACCAGAGAGAGCAGTACTTC.

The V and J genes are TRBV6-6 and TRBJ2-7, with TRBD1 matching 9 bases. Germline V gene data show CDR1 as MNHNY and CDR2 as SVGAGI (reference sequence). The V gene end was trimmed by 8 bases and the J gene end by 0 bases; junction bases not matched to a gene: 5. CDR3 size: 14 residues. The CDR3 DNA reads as TGTGCCAGCGGGGACAGGGACCTCTCCTACGAGCAGTACTTC. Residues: CASGDRDLSYEQYF.

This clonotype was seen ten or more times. The CDR3 DNA reads TGTGCCAGCAACGGACAGGGGAACACTGAAGCTTTCTTT. The encoded protein is CASNGQGNTEAFF. The chain carries TRBV12-3 or TRBV12-4 and TRBJ1-1; 8 bases agree with TRBD1. The V gene end was trimmed by 7 bases and the J gene end by 1 base; junction bases not matched to a gene: 2. The CDR3 spans 13 residues.

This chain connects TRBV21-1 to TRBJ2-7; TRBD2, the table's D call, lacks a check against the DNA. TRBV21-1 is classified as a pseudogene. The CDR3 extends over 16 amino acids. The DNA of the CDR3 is TGTGCCAGCAGCAAAGCGCTGGAGGAGGTCGGCTACGAGCAGTACTTC. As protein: CASSKALEEVGYEQYF.

CDR3 nucleotide sequence: TGTGCCAGCAGTTGGGGAGCGGGGCCCACAGATACGCAGTATTTT. It specifies CASSWGAGPTDTQYF. This chain links TRBV12-3 or TRBV12-4 with TRBJ2-3; 7 positions match TRBD2. The CDR3 length is 15 residues. V lost 4 bases and J lost 2; bases outside the gene matches: 6.

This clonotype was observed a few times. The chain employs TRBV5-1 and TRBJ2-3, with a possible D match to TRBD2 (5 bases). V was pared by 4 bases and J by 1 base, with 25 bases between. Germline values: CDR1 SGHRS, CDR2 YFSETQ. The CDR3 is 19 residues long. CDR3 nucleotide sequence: TGCGCCAGCAGCAGCCTCGGACTTTCTACGCTAGCTGGCACAGATACGCAGTATTTT. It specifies CASSSLGLSTLAGTDTQYF.